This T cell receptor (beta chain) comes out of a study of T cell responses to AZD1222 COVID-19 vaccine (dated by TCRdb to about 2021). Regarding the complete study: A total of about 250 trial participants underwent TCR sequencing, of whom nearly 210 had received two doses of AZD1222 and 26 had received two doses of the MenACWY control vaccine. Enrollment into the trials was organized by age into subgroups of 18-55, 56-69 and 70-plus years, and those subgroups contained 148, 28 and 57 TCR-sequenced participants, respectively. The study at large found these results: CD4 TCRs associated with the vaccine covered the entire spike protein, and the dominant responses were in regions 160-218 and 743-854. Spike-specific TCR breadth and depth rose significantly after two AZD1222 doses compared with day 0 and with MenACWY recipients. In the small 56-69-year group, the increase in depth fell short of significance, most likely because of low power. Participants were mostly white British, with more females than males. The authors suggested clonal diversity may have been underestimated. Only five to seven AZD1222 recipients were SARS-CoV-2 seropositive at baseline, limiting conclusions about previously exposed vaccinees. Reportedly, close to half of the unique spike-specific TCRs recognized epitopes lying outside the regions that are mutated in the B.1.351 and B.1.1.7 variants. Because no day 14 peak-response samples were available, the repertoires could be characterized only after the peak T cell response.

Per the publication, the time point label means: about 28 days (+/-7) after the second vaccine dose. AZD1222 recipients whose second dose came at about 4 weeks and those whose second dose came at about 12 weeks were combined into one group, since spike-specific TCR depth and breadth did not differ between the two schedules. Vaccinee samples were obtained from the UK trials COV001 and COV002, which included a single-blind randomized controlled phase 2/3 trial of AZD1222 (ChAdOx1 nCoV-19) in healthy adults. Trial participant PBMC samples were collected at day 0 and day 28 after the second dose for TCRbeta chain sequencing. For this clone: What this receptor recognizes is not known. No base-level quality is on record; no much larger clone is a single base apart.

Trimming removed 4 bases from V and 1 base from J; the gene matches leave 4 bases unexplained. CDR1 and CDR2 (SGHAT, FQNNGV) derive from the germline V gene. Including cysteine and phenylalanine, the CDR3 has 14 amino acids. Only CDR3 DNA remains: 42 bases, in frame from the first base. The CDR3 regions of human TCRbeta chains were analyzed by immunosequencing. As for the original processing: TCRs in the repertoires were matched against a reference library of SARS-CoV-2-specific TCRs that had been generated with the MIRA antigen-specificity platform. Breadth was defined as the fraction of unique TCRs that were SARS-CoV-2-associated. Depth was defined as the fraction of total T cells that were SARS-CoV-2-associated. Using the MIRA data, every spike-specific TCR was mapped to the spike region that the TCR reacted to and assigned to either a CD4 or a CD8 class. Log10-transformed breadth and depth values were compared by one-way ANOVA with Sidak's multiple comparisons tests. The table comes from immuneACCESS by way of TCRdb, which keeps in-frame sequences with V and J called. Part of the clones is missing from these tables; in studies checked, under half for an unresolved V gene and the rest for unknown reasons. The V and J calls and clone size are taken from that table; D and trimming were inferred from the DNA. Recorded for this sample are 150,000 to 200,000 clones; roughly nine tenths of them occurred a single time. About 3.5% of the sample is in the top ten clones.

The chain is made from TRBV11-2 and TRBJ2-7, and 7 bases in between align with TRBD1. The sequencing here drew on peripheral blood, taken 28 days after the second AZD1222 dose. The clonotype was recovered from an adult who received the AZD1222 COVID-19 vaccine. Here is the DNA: TGTGCCAGCAGCTCGGGACAGCGATCCTACGAGCAGTACTTC. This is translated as CASSSGQRSYEQYF.